These 25 T cell receptor beta chains originate from one sample sequenced in a study of cytomegalovirus exposure and HLA in healthy donors. A multiplex PCR was run with 60 Vbeta primers and 13 Jbeta primers. Data came from immunoSEQ multiplex PCR; TCRdb stores just in-frame clones and leaves some out. Of 140,000 to 150,000 clones in the sample, about 81% were seen once. Sequenced sample: PBMCs. Receptors originate from a man aged 30 to 39 in good health and CMV-seronegative.

The chain links TRBV27 to TRBJ2-1; 7 bases agree with TRBD2. The junction had 9 bases not matched to a gene; V was cut back by 6 bases and J by 1 base. Per the germline V gene, CDR1 is MNHEY and CDR2 is SMNVEV (reference sequence). The CDR3 is made up of 16 amino acids. CDR3 residues: CASRRGRDISYNEQFF. CDR3 DNA: TGTGCCAGCAGACGGGGGAGGGATATTTCCTACAATGAGCAGTTCTTC.

As regards this clone: An end of the junction does not agree with germline; a read error may underlie this. J is TRBJ1-2 and V is TRBV11-1; a possible D gene is TRBD1 (5 bases). Germline loops: CDR1 SGHAT, CDR2 FQDESV (reference sequence). The CDR3 has 12 amino acids. The CDR3 nucleotides read TGTGCCAGCAGCCAGGCCGGGGGAGGAGTTGCCTTC. It yields the protein CASSQAGGGVAF.

CDR3 bases: TGTGCCAGCAGTTTAGAGGCCGTCGGCGGTCAGCCCCAGCATTTT. This codes for CASSLEAVGGQPQHF. The chain combines TRBV27 with TRBJ1-5; the D is unclear. The CDR3 consists of 15 residues. V was trimmed by 2 bases and J by 6 bases, leaving 14 bases between them. Germline-derived CDR1 and CDR2 are MNHEY and SMNVEV (reference sequence).

Ten or more counts support this clone. The genes are TRBV4-2 and TRBJ2-1; the match to TRBD1 covers 12 bases. The CDR3 has 14 amino acids. Germline CDR1 LGHNA, CDR2 YNFKEQ. The junction had 4 bases not matched to a gene; V was cut back by 6 bases and J by 7 bases. The DNA of the CDR3 is TGTGCCAGCAGTCCGGGACAGGGGGCTAATGAGCAGTTCTTC. Translation gives CASSPGQGANEQFF.

The rearrangement links TRBV28 to TRBJ2-7, with D possibly being TRBD2 (6 bases). CDR1 and CDR2 (germline): MDHEN, SYDVKM. With 4 bases removed from V and 5 bases from J, the gap between germline ends came to 18 bases. The CDR3 is 15 amino acids. The CDR3 DNA follows: TGTGCCAGCAGTTCCCCCGGGGGAAATAAGCACGAGCAGTACTTC. Translating it yields CASSSPGGNKHEQYF.

This sequence joins TRBV6-5 and TRBJ2-7, with D tentatively TRBD2 (5 bases). V was pared by 5 bases and J by 3 bases, with 11 bases between. In germline, CDR1 is MNHEY, CDR2 SVGAGI. The CDR3 runs 13 residues. The CDR3 protein is CASSKGLIYEQYF. Written as DNA, the CDR3 is TGTGCCAGCAGTAAAGGACTTATCTACGAGCAGTACTTC.

The V call is TRBV5-1, the J call TRBJ1-2; D unresolved. The germline V gene has CDR1 SGHRS and CDR2 YFSETQ. V dropped 0 bases and J dropped 4 bases, with 7 bases sitting between them. This CDR3 region has 13 residues. The CDR3, as DNA: TGCGCCAGCAGCTTGGCCCTCCGCTATGGCTACACCTTC. It encodes CASSLALRYGYTF. Variable domain in full (rest from reference TRBV5-1 and TRBJ1-2): KAGVTQTPRYLIKTRGQQVTLSCSPISGHRSVSWYQQTPGQGLQFLFEYFSETQRNKGNFPGRFSGRQFSNSRSEMNVSTLELGDSALYLCASSLALRYGYTFGSGTRLTVV.

This chain joins TRBV18 and TRBJ2-3; 8 bases are shared with TRBD1. Per germline, CDR1 KGHSH and CDR2 LQKENI. The CDR3 spans 16 residues. Trimming removed 3 bases from V and 1 base from J; junction bases left unmatched: 6. This CDR3 is CASSPLPGQGTDTQYF. CDR3 DNA sequence: TGTGCCAGCTCACCCTTGCCGGGACAGGGCACAGATACGCAGTATTTT.

The chain carries TRBV6-1 and TRBJ2-1; D gene uncertain. The CDR3 has 13 amino acids. CDR1 is MNHNS, CDR2 SASEGT, per germline. With 8 bases removed from V and 4 bases from J, the gap between germline ends came to 12 bases. CDR3 amino acids: CASALTLYNEQFF. In nucleotides, the CDR3 is TGTGCCAGCGCGTTAACTTTGTACAATGAGCAGTTCTTC.

The gene calls are TRBV15 and TRBJ2-7, with TRBD1 matching 8 bases. Losses at the gene ends were 6 bases for V and 5 bases for J; bases not matched to a gene: 6. CDR1 is LNHNV, CDR2 YYDKDF, per germline (reference sequence). This CDR3 has 13 amino acids. CDR3 in DNA: TGTGCCACCAGAGGACAGGGTTCGGACGAGCAGTACTTC. Translation: CATRGQGSDEQYF.

The chain is built from TRBV14 and TRBJ2-7; 10 positions agree with TRBD1. Germline lookup yields CDR1 SGHDN and CDR2 FVKESK. The J segment lost 1 base and the V segment lost 1 base, leaving 4 bases of the junction unmatched. This CDR3 has 16 residues. The CDR3 DNA sequence: TGTGCCAGCAGCCAAGGAAGACAGGGGGCGTCCTACGAGCAGTACTTC. Amino acid sequence: CASSQGRQGASYEQYF.

The chain is built from TRBV11-2 and TRBJ1-4; possible D gene TRBD1, 6 bases. The CDR3 spans 14 residues. V was clipped by 3 bases and J by 4 bases, with 9 bases between them. CDR1 is SGHAT and CDR2 is FQNNGV in the germline V gene. The CDR3 sequence is CASSFGQLNEKLFF. CDR3 sequence (DNA): TGTGCCAGCAGCTTTGGACAGCTTAATGAAAAACTGTTTTTT.

The chain employs TRBV28 and TRBJ2-2; 9 nucleotides agree with TRBD1. V gave up 6 bases and J gave up 4 bases; unmatched junction bases: 6. The CDR3 consists of 15 residues. Looked up from germline, CDR1 is MDHEN and CDR2 is SYDVKM. The chain's CDR3 is CASSSGTGTTGELFF. CDR3 nucleotides: TGTGCCAGCAGCTCCGGGACAGGGACCACCGGGGAGCTGTTTTTT.

The gene calls are TRBV30 and TRBJ1-5; D might be TRBD1 (5 bases). V was trimmed by 2 bases and J by 1 base, leaving 9 bases between them. Looked up from germline, CDR1 is GTSNPN and CDR2 is SVGIG (reference sequence). CDR3 length equals 14 residues. CDR3: CAWSTGSSNQPQHF. The CDR3 DNA follows: TGTGCCTGGAGTACAGGCTCGAGCAATCAGCCCCAGCATTTT.

This sequence joins TRBV27 and TRBJ1-2, with D uncertain. Trimming removed 3 bases from V and 7 bases from J, with 12 bases in between. Germline CDR1 and CDR2: MNHEY and SMNVEV (reference sequence). The CDR3 runs to 13 residues. In DNA, the CDR3 is TGTGCCAGCAGTTTTGGTATGCTGGCTGGCTACACCTTC. Protein: CASSFGMLAGYTF.

The chain couples TRBV5-1 to TRBJ2-2; 7 bases align to TRBD2. CDR3 length equals 16 residues. The germline V gene has CDR1 SGHRS and CDR2 YFSETQ. The V segment lost 1 base and the J segment 3 bases; nucleotides outside the gene matches: 6. The CDR3: CASSLNGRIDTGELFF. The DNA of the CDR3 is TGCGCCAGCAGCTTGAACGGGAGGATCGACACCGGGGAGCTGTTTTTT.

This sequence joins TRBV6-5 and TRBJ1-6; 9 nucleotides agree with TRBD1. Germline V gene lookup returns CDR1 MNHEY and CDR2 SVGAGI. The CDR3 has 14 residues. J lost 8 bases, V lost 2 bases, and 1 base had no gene match. This CDR3 is CASSYGTGYSPLHF. In DNA form, the CDR3 reads TGTGCCAGCAGTTACGGGACAGGGTATTCACCCCTCCACTTT.

The chain combines TRBV6-5 with TRBJ2-1; 9 bases fit TRBD1. Germline V gives CDR1 MNHEY, CDR2 SVGAGI. This CDR3 has 14 amino acids. Trimming at V came to 5 bases and at J to 8 bases, leaving 7 bases not matched to a gene. CDR3 coding DNA: TGTGCCAGCAGTACCATGACAGGGGGTGATGAGCAGTTCTTC. Translation: CASSTMTGGDEQFF.

The sample holds a few counts of this clone. The gene calls are TRBV2 and TRBJ2-7, with D unresolved. Deletions cut 2 bases from V and 3 bases from J, with 8 bases between. Germline values: CDR1 SNHLY, CDR2 FYNNEI. The CDR3 is made up of 13 amino acids. In DNA, the CDR3 is TGTGCCAGCAGTGAAATAACAGACTACGAGCAGTACTTC. This encodes CASSEITDYEQYF.

Here the CDR3 reads CASKRDRDGNEQFF. CDR3 sequence (DNA): TGCGCCAGCAAGAGGGACAGGGACGGCAATGAGCAGTTCTTC. The V gene is TRBV5-1, the J gene TRBJ2-1; 9 bases are shared with TRBD1. The V segment lost 6 bases and the J segment 6 bases; nucleotides outside the gene matches: 7. CDR1 and CDR2 (germline): SGHRS, YFSETQ. CDR3 length: 14 amino acids.

The V gene is TRBV15, the J gene TRBJ2-7, with a tentative D call TRBD1 (5 bases). Trimming took off 5 bases at V and 0 bases at J, with 14 bases between the two ends. Germline V CDR1 and CDR2: LNHNV, YYDKDF (reference sequence). The CDR3 spans 15 residues. The CDR3 nucleotides are TGTGCCACCAGCGCAATTACAGGTCTCTCCTACGAGCAGTACTTC. Translation: CATSAITGLSYEQYF.

The gene calls are TRBV28 and TRBJ2-7; perhaps TRBD1 as D (6 bases). The CDR3 length is 14 residues. V lost 7 bases, J lost 2 bases, and 15 bases lay in between. Looked up from germline, CDR1 is MDHEN and CDR2 is SYDVKM. The CDR3: CASTPGAYTYEQYF. The DNA for the CDR3 is TGTGCCAGCACTCCAGGGGCATATACCTACGAGCAGTACTTC.

This clone appeared a single time. The rearrangement links TRBV11-2 to TRBJ2-7, with TRBD1 matching over 9 bases. Germline lookup yields CDR1 SGHAT and CDR2 FQNNGV. This CDR3 has 15 amino acids. Trimming removed 5 bases from V and 3 bases from J; junction bases left unmatched: 8. The CDR3 bases are TGTGCCAGCAGCCAATCCGTGGGACAGGGCTACGAGCAGTACTTC. Residues: CASSQSVGQGYEQYF.

The gene calls are TRBV4-1 and TRBJ2-1; 7 bases fit TRBD2. The CDR3 runs 15 residues. CDR1 and CDR2 from the germline V gene are MGHRA and YSYEKL. Losses at the gene ends were 1 base for V and 2 bases for J; bases not matched to a gene: 2. The CDR3 nucleotides read TGCGCCAGCAGCCAAGGACGGGAGGCCTACAATGAGCAGTTCTTC. Translation gives CASSQGREAYNEQFF.

The chain combines TRBV5-1 with TRBJ2-5, with D perhaps TRBD2 (5 bases). The CDR3 is made up of 15 amino acids. CDR1 SGHRS and CDR2 YFSETQ come from the germline V gene. V was clipped by 0 bases and J by 5 bases, with 14 bases between them. CDR3 sequence: CASSLEGSGIETQYF. CDR3 coding DNA: TGCGCCAGCAGCTTGGAGGGCAGCGGAATCGAGACCCAGTACTTC.